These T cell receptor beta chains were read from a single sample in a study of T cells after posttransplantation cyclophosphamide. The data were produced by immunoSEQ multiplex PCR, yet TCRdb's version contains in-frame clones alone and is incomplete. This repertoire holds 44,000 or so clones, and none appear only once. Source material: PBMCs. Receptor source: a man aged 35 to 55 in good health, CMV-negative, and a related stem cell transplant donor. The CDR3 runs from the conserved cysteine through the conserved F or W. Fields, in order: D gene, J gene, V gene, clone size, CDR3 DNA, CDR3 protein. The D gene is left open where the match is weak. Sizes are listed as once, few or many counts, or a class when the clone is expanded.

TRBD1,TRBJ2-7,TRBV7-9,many,TGTGCCAGCCAACGACAGGGAGTCGAGCAGTACTTC,CASQRQGVEQYF
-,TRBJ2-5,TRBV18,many,TGTGCCAGCTCACCGGTTCGCGCGGTTGGACAAGAGACCCAGTACTTC,CASSPVRAVGQETQYF
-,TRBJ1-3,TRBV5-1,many,TGCGCCAGCAGTTCCCTTACTTCCCGATTCAACGGAAACACCATATATTTT,CASSSLTSRFNGNTIYF
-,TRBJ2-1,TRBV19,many,TGTGCCACCAGTCTCCGCGGCGATGAGCAGTTCTTC,CATSLRGDEQFF
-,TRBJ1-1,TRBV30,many,TGTGCCTGGAGGCGCGTCAACACTGAAGCTTTCTTT,CAWRRVNTEAFF
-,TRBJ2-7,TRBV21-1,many,TGTGCCAGCAGCAAGACACGGGATCCCAGCTCCTACGAGCAGTACTTC,CASSKTRDPSSYEQYF
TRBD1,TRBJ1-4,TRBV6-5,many,TGTGCCAGCAGCCCCCCGGGACAGCAAAAACTGTTTTTT,CASSPPGQQKLFF
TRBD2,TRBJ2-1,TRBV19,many,TGTGCCAGTCGGACTAGCGGGGACTACAATGAGCAGTTCTTC,CASRTSGDYNEQFF
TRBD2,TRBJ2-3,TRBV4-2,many,TGTGCCAGCAGCCAAGATACTAGCGAGGGCACAGATACGCAGTATTTT,CASSQDTSEGTDTQYF
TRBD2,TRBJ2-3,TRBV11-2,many,TGTGCCAGCAGCCCAAGGACTAGCGGTCTACCCACAGATACGCAGTATTTT,CASSPRTSGLPTDTQYF
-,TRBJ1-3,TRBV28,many,TGTGCCAGCAGTTTATATCAGGGGCCCGGGGGAAACACCATATATTTT,CASSLYQGPGGNTIYF
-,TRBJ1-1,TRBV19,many,TGTGCCAGTAGTATAGGCGGAGCGTCAGAGAGGAACACTGAAGCTTTCTTT,CASSIGGASERNTEAFF
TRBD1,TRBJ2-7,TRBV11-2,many,TGTGCCAGCAGCTACGGACAGGGCTACGAGCAGTACTTC,CASSYGQGYEQYF
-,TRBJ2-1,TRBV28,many,TGTGCCAGCAGTTTCCTGACTACCGGGAGATATGAGCAGTTCTTC,CASSFLTTGRYEQFF
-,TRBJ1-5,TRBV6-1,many,TGTGCCAGCAGTGAGTGGCAGCAGCCCCAGCATTTT,CASSEWQQPQHF
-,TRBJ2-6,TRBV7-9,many,TGTGCCAGCAGCTTAGGGTACAGGCACTCTGGGGCCAACGTCCTGACTTTC,CASSLGYRHSGANVLTF
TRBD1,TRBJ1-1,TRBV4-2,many,TGTGCCAGCAGCCAAGATGGGACAGGGGTCATGAACACTGAAGCTTTCTTT,CASSQDGTGVMNTEAFF
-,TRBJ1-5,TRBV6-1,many,TGTGCCAGCAGTGAAGATCTCAGCAATCAGCCCCAGCATTTT,CASSEDLSNQPQHF
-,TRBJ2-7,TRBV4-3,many,TGCGCCAGCAGCCAACTACGCTCCCCCGAGCAGTACTTC,CASSQLRSPEQYF
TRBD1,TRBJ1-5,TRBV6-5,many,TGTGCCAGCAGTAGGGACAGGACGAATCAGCCCCAGCATTTT,CASSRDRTNQPQHF
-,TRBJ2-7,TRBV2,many,TGTGCCAGCAGTGAAGCTAGTCACTCCTACGAGCAGTACTTC,CASSEASHSYEQYF
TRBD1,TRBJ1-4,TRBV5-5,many,TGTGCCAGCAGCTACGACAGGGGTAATGAAAAACTGTTTTTT,CASSYDRGNEKLFF
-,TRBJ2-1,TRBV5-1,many,TGCGCCAGCAGCTTAGGTCTAGGAGGGACCTACAATGAGCAGTTCTTC,CASSLGLGGTYNEQFF